This T cell receptor beta chain originates from a study of cytomegalovirus exposure and HLA in healthy donors (TCRdb year 2017). About the study as a whole: An earlier analysis of 587 of the donors reported about 250 Gb of sequence data and 100 million to 140 million unique TCR beta sequences from about 179 million T cells. To decide whether each TCR beta V gene segment behaved as functional or pseudogenic, an earlier analysis of approximately 590 of the donors relied on high-throughput TCR beta sequencing. All discovery cohort repertoires had been generated using a single sequencing platform. The genetic ancestry cluster associated with self-reported Caucasian donors included around four fifths of the roughly 400 genotyped donors. Along with the approximately 670-subject first cohort, a separate validation cohort of more than 90 different subjects was used. A later analysis re-analyzed previously published TCR beta repertoires from 650 to 800 donors and added high-resolution HLA genotyping to study TCR occurrence patterns. The T cell repertoires of 550 to 850 subjects were profiled by immunosequencing and related to cytomegalovirus serostatus. On average, roughly 240,000 unique TCR beta nucleotide sequences were sequenced per donor among 398 genotyped donors of the cohort, with 15% to 20% of those sequences being non-productive. HLA typing covered class I and class II loci at four-digit resolution. Roughly five DR-DQ haplotypes were treated as single units for association and clustering because of strong linkage in the cohort. Donor age, sex, ethnicity and CMV serostatus were compiled alongside the repertoire data. Typing coverage differed by locus: A, B, C, DRB1 and DQB1 were typed in roughly 620-640 donors, DQA1 in 522, DPA1 in around 610, and DPB1 in 450 to 480. To predict cytomegalovirus infection status, the study combined high-throughput TCR immunosequencing, statistical association of individual TCRs with disease status, and machine learning. In the later analysis, no new phenotypic data were used to find candidate immune exposures; instead, reliance was placed on TCR beta sequences and their occurrence across donors. The aim of the study was to test whether cataloging public T cell receptors could identify signatures of past pathogen exposure. In a later genetic analysis, genome-wide SNP genotypes for 398 of the 666 donors were used, and that subset was treated as a discovery cohort. An early release that covered roughly 600 HLA-typed donors contained about 300 gigabases of sequencing data and 80 million or so unique TCR sequences. Overall study results and their limits: While some public TCRs were present in many individuals, most TCR sequences turned up only very rarely across donors. Correlated functional status among segregating V segments might be attributable to linkage disequilibrium, but an unknown experimental factor could not be ruled out. The only immune exposure information available for the cohort was CMV serostatus. Presence/absence analyses assumed roughly uniform sequencing depth across donors, an assumption that may not hold. When HLA alleles, especially DR and DQ, strongly co-occurred, attributing TCR associations to individual alleles was difficult. In a later analysis, TCR association rates were found to vary across HLA loci, with the most associated TCRs seen for DRB1 alleles and the fewest for HLA-C alleles. Most CMV-associated TCR beta chains appeared to be HLA-restricted in a later analysis, and the HLA associations seemed to be driven largely by CMV exposure. HLA typing was unavailable for some donors at each locus, so association tests used only the typed subset. In this cohort, only TCR beta chains were sequenced, and detectable features were limited by the absence of alpha or paired-chain data. The authors suggested that the approach could potentially be generalized to other disease states and immunological phenotypes. A further reported finding was that TCR beta sequences accurately predicted the HLA-A and HLA-B alleles for most subjects in the first cohort. The sequencing pipeline was judged likely to have produced a cluster of highly shared sequence variants as a technical artifact. Compared with the approximately 720-donor mean, donors in an Asian-associated ancestry cluster had fewer N-insertions in productive TCRs, according to a later genetic analysis. Broadly in line with IMGT annotations, most TCR beta V segments showed up in productive rearrangements about 90% or about 30% of the time in an earlier analysis of about 500 of the donors. The 87-base-pair reads could not distinguish some IMGT-functional V segments, including TRBV6-2 and TRBV6-3, so those segments were excluded. Three of the identified cytomegalovirus-associated TCR beta chains were confirmed in vitro to be specific for cytomegalovirus antigens. A total of 164 TCR beta chains were listed by the study as associated with cytomegalovirus. The classifier was reported to diagnose cytomegalovirus status with high specificity and sensitivity in both the original and validation cohorts. In a later analysis, several top co-occurrence clusters were reported to appear linked to parvovirus B19, influenza, CMV and Epstein-Barr virus. A later analysis found that HLA-associated TCR beta chains were more clonally expanded and had lower generation probabilities than equally common non-associated chains. An association between a missense DCLRE1C variant and V-gene and J-gene trimming of TCR beta chains was found in a later genetic analysis and replicated in an independent cohort. About 15 rarely observed V segments, including chromosome 9 orphons, were excluded from the earlier analysis of approximately 500 of the donors because counts were too low. A later analysis associated roughly 17,000 TCR beta sequences with specific HLA alleles at a false discovery rate of 0.05.

With respect to this clone: Its antigen specificity is not known. The input lacks base qualities; no much larger clone sits a single base away.

The cohort comprised approximately 700 healthy bone marrow donors. At the time of sampling, every cohort member was nominally healthy, though immune exposures that went unrecorded were likely present. The donor tested CMV seronegative and was one of the 352 seronegative cohort members. A peripheral blood sample was provided by each donor, and peripheral blood mononuclear cells were used for TCR beta sequencing. Genomic DNA was extracted from the blood cell samples with the Qiagen DNeasy Blood Extraction Kit. V loses 0 bases, J loses 5 bases, and the germline ends lie 16 bases apart. There are 17 amino acids in the CDR3, from cysteine to phenylalanine inclusive. The sequence is cut down to CDR3 DNA, 51 bases in frame from base 1. Looking up the germline V gene yields CDR1 LGHNA and CDR2 YNFKEQ. Libraries were constructed by the immunoSEQ multiplex PCR assay. A mixture of 60 forward primers for TCR Vbeta segments and 13 reverse primers for TCR Jbeta segments was used in the multiplex PCR. The CDR3 region of rearranged TCR beta genes was amplified from genomic DNA with a multiplex PCR assay. Amplified TCR beta libraries were sequenced as 87-base-pair reads on the Illumina HiSeq System. Turning to the authors' computational methods: A later analysis counted tens of millions of unique TCR beta chains across the 666 repertoires, and roughly 11 million of these chains were shared by at least two donors. A nearest-neighbor algorithm error-corrected the raw reads and collapsed the reads into unique sequences, merging closely related sequences to remove PCR and sequencing errors. CDR3 sequences were aligned to IMGT reference sequences to assign V, D and J gene segments. For a sequence to be retained, at least a six-nucleotide match to both a V gene segment and a J gene segment was required. Rearrangements were called productive when the CDR3 lacked stop codons and stayed in frame with V and J; all others were non-productive. Following IMGT convention, CDR3 was defined as the stretch from the second conserved V-encoded cysteine to the conserved J-encoded phenylalanine. Sequences without an unambiguous match to a single V gene segment were excluded from the earlier analysis of a few hundred of the donors. An earlier analysis of a few hundred of the donors called V segments functional above 56.7% productive rearrangements and segregating when the between-donor standard deviation exceeded 5%. A statistical classification framework was built to diagnose cytomegalovirus status from the catalog of TCR beta chain sequences. In a later analysis, TCR nucleotide sequences were compared against IMGT/GENE-DB human TR gene sequences so that V and J genes could be assigned. Using the TCRdist pipeline, a later analysis assigned CDR3 sequences along with most-parsimonious VDJ recombination scenarios. In a later analysis, each TCR beta chain was defined by its CDR3 amino acid sequence together with its V-gene family, and reads without a unique V-gene family were excluded. To address suspected cross-contamination and a sequencing artifact, a later analysis removed 550 to 750 highly shared, low-generation-probability nucleotide sequences. In a later analysis, a clonal expansion index for each public chain was calculated from normalized within-repertoire ranks of inferred template counts. Generation probabilities in a later analysis came from a VDJ recombination model fitted to out-of-frame rearrangements, and those results were checked against IGoR. In a later analysis, hypergeometric tests were used to score TCR-TCR, TCR-HLA and TCR-CMV co-occurrence, with a repertoire-size bias correction applied to TCR pairs. In a later analysis, false discovery rates were estimated by permuting HLA or CMV assignments 20 times. In a later analysis, co-occurring TCRs were grouped with DBSCAN, and TCRdist sequence similarity was added when clustering was performed within HLA-allele-positive subsets. Co-occurrence clustering excluded repertoires with fewer than 30,000 or more than 120,000 public chains, plus five with anomalous nucleotide sharing. Here the immuneACCESS table is served through TCRdb, limited to in-frame sequences with V and J called. Missing clones are a known gap in these copies; in checked studies unresolved V genes cover under half, and the rest lacks a known reason. Clone size and the V and J calls come from that table; the DNA yielded D and trimming. This sample holds roughly 160,000 clones; 85% were observed only once. 1% of the sample goes to the ten largest clones.

Sequenced sample: PBMCs. Recombination joined TRBV4-2 with TRBJ2-2; no D gene can be assigned with confidence. This TCR came from a boy between 2 and 10 years old in good health and CMV-seronegative. CDR3 reads: CASSQDRPTMRTGELFF. At the DNA level, the sequence is TGTGCCAGCAGCCAAGATCGTCCGACAATGCGAACCGGGGAGCTGTTTTTT.